This TCR beta chain was recovered during a study of blood T cell repertoires in COVID-19. Turning to the study itself: Acute and convalescent COVID-19 samples came from the United States, Italy and Spain. The cDNA or gDNA used as material had been derived from T cells, B-cell-depleted T cells, or PBMCs.

Authors' analysis steps: The authors estimated nucleated cell counts from reference gene primer amplification. Produced via immunoSEQ multiplex PCR; TCRdb's table is partial and in-frame only. The V and J calls and the clone size are those of that table, but D and trimming were determined from the DNA. The table has 250,000 or so clones, 89% seen once. This CDR3 is built from 17 residues. Per germline, CDR1 LGHDT and CDR2 YNNKEL (reference sequence). The J segment lost 0 bases and the V segment lost 3 bases, leaving 4 bases of the junction unmatched. The TCR originated in a woman aged 40 to 50 who had recovered from COVID-19. This chain joins TRBV3-1 (or the pseudogene TRBV3-2) and TRBJ2-2; 10 nucleotides agree with TRBD2. Sequences were obtained from peripheral blood. CDR3 in DNA: TGTGCCAGCAGCCACCTCGGACTAGCGGCGAACACCGGGGAGCTGTTTTTT. Protein sequence: CASSHLGLAANTGELFF.